Listed below are T cell receptor beta chains from one sample, sequenced in a study of T cell responses to AZD1222 COVID-19 vaccine. Measured with immunoSEQ multiplex PCR; TCRdb has only the in-frame clones, and not every one. The sample lists around 89,000 clones, around 84% occurring once. Sequences were derived from peripheral blood, sampled on day 0 of AZD1222 vaccination. Receptor source: an adult in good health. The CDR3 runs from the conserved cysteine through the conserved F or W. D genes are given only for firm matches.

cdr3_nt cdr3_aa d_call v_call cdr3_length j_call
TGTGCCATCAGTGAGTCTGAGACTAGAACTACCTACGAGCAGTACTTC CAISESETRTTYEQYF NA TRBV10-3 16 TRBJ2-7
TGTGCCAGCTCACCAGGGACAGGGGGCAGCTATGGCTACACCTTC CASSPGTGGSYGYTF TRBD1 TRBV18 15 TRBJ1-2
TGTGCCAGCAGCCCTCGGACAGGGGGCAGAGATCAGCCCCAGCATTTT CASSPRTGGRDQPQHF TRBD1 TRBV7-2 16 TRBJ1-5
TGCAGCGTTGTGGGACAGGGCTATGGCTACACCTTC CSVVGQGYGYTF TRBD1 TRBV29-1 12 TRBJ1-2
TGTGCCAGCAGCTTAGGGACAGGGAGAGAAAAACTGTTTTTT CASSLGTGREKLFF TRBD1 TRBV7-9 14 TRBJ1-4
TGCGCCAGCAGCCAAGTGACTCTCGTGACCCGTGAGCAGTTCTTC CASSQVTLVTREQFF NA TRBV4-1 15 TRBJ2-1
TGTGCCAGCTCACCGACTAGTCCCGGGGAGCTGTTTTTT CASSPTSPGELFF NA TRBV18 13 TRBJ2-2
TGTGCCAGCAGCCGCGACAGCACAGGCCCCTACGAGCAGTACTTC CASSRDSTGPYEQYF NA TRBV7-2 15 TRBJ2-7
TGTGCCAGCAGTGAAAGGGGCATTAGTTCCTACGAGCAGTACTTC CASSERGISSYEQYF NA TRBV2 15 TRBJ2-7
TGTGCCAGCAGTTTATTTCCAGGAGTTCAGCCCCAGCATTTT CASSLFPGVQPQHF NA TRBV28 14 TRBJ1-5
TGTGCCAGCAGCTGGGACGGGGAAACCGGGGAGCTGTTTTTT CASSWDGETGELFF NA TRBV7-3 14 TRBJ2-2
TGTGCCAGCAGTCGGCCGGGACAGGGCTACAATGAGCAGTTCTTC CASSRPGQGYNEQFF TRBD1 TRBV6-5 15 TRBJ2-1
TGTGCCAGCAGCCCCGTCGACTCAGCGGGGCAGTACTTC CASSPVDSAGQYF NA TRBV3-1/TRBV3-2 13 TRBJ2-7
TGTGCCAGCAGCCCCCAAGGACGCACAGATACGCAGTATTTT CASSPQGRTDTQYF NA TRBV6-4 14 TRBJ2-3